The source of this T cell receptor beta chain is a study of T cells after yellow fever vaccination. Turning to the study itself: Cell sorting separated EM, EMRA, CM and Tscm memory subsets by CD3, CD45RA, CCR7 and CD95. Preparation of the low-cell-number fractions used SMART-Seq v4 Ultra Low Input.

MiXCR, applied by TCRdb to the 5' RACE reads, yields one record per CDR3 protein. The sample lists roughly 16,000 distinct CDR3 sequences, around 4% occurring once. Trimming cost V 3 bases and J 1 base, with 15 bases left between them. From germline, CDR1 is MGHRA and CDR2 YSYEKL. The CDR3 is 16 residues long. Whole-study results and caveats: Almost all vaccine-responding clonotypes escaped detection in sorted memory subsets on day 0.

This clonotype was counted many times. V usage is TRBV4-1 and J usage is TRBJ1-2, with D possibly TRBD1 on 5 matching bases. The sample was PBMCs, either bulk or a sorted T-cell subset (CD4+, CD8+, memory, or dextramer-sorted; not recorded which), taken 15 days after the yellow fever booster vaccination. The receptor comes from a man under 40 who received the YFV17D yellow fever vaccine. In DNA form, the CDR3 reads TGCGCCAGCAGCCAGATCTCGGGGCAGAGTAACTATGGCTACACCTTC. It specifies CASSQISGQSNYGYTF.